The sequence of this T cell receptor (beta chain) was determined in a study of cytomegalovirus exposure and HLA in healthy donors. Germline-derived CDR1 and CDR2 are MGHRA and YSYEKL. The CDR3 runs to 17 residues. The trim removed 1 base at V and 0 bases at J, leaving 6 bases unmatched. In regard to this clone: Its matching antigen is unknown.

PCR employed 60 Vbeta and 13 Jbeta primers. Assay: immunoSEQ multiplex PCR; the TCRdb copy retains only in-frame clones and omits some. Here the sample spans 250,000 to 350,000 clones, roughly 89% being singletons. Study-level points and caveats: Researchers reportedly found TCR beta sequences accurately predicted most subjects' HLA-A and HLA-B alleles.

The chain employs TRBV4-1 and TRBJ2-1; 7 bases are a match to TRBD2. Sequenced: PBMCs. This clonotype was obtained from a man in his forties in good health and CMV-seropositive. For the CDR3, the DNA is TGCGCCAGCAGCCAAGTCGCGGGAGTAGGCTCCTACAATGAGCAGTTCTTC. Encoded protein: CASSQVAGVGSYNEQFF.